This T cell receptor (beta chain) came from a study of Tregs in tolerant kidney transplant recipients. Whole-study context: The nonmyeloablative bone marrow transplants came from related graft donors, with transient mixed chimerism. Whole-study results and caveats: No direct test of biological reproducibility was done here. The most relevant donor-specific Treg TCRbeta repertoire apparently came from expansion with activated donor B cells.

Thawed PBMCs were FACS-sorted into unstimulated CD4+CD25+CD127- regulatory T cells, CD4+CD25- non-regulatory cells, CD4 and CD8 cells. This CDR3 comprises 13 residues. CDR1 and CDR2 (germline): SGHTA, FQGNSA. V was clipped by 5 bases and J by 6 bases; unmatched bases: 4. As concerns this clone: What it recognizes is unknown. The read terminates 3 residues before the CDR3 end, so the remaining end is supplied by the germline J gene.

Sequencing used immunoSEQ multiplex PCR; TCRdb keeps in-frame clones, though not all of them. Recorded for this sample: about 30,000 clones. This sample comprised CD8+ T cells from blood, obtained before the transplant. The sequence was obtained from a human donor who received a combined kidney and bone marrow transplant. This chain joins TRBV7-2 and TRBJ1-2, with 9 bases lining up with TRBD1. CDR3 in amino acids: CASSLDRGHGYTF. Incomplete CDR3 DNA: TGTGCCAGCAGCCTGGACAGGGGACATGGC.